This T cell receptor beta chain was captured in a study of regulatory T cells in long-lasting Graves disease (dated by TCRdb to the early 2020s). About the full investigation: Patients with newly diagnosed Graves' disease had been on antithyroid drugs for under 3 months. This study used TCR sequencing and RNA sequencing of peripheral blood to compare persistent Graves' disease patients against newly diagnosed Graves' disease patients. The study took place in China and was registered as a clinical trial. A total of roughly 35 samples underwent TCR sequencing: 13 from persistent and roughly 20 from newly diagnosed Graves' disease patients. What the work shows at the level of the full study, not this receptor alone: The authors noted that the small sample size was a limitation that may lower accuracy. TRBV28, TRBJ1-2 and TRBJ2-5 were preferentially used in persistent disease, while TRBV20-1 and TRBJ2-1 were favored in newly diagnosed disease. Compared with newly diagnosed patients, patients with persistent Graves' disease had lower TCR Shannon entropy and fewer highly expanded clones, which suggests clonal expansion. Patients with persistent disease shared more public clonotypes (fewer than 3,000) than newly diagnosed patients did (966). The study examined only peripheral blood because the primary lesion, thyroid tissue, could not be accessed. Sequencing and analysis were restricted to the TCR beta chain.

In the paper's terms, the time point label means: newly diagnosed GD, antithyroid drugs for less than 3 months. For both TCR sequencing and RNA sequencing, RNA was extracted from PBMCs in TRIzol. The diagnosis of Graves' disease followed American Thyroid Association guidelines. Patients were recruited from an endocrinology department in Xi'an, China. Each patient gave approximately 9 milliliters of peripheral blood, collected in an EDTA anticoagulant tube. Ficoll Paque Plus density gradient separation was used to isolate PBMCs, and no additional T cell sorting was done. An Agilent 2100 Bioanalyzer and agarose gel were used to assess RNA quality, and a NanoDrop 2000 was used to measure RNA concentration. Library prep was done by multiplex PCR. Data came from an Illumina HiSeq 4000. CDR3 regions were amplified by Arm-PCR with iRepertoire HTBI primers to construct TCR beta libraries. Before sequencing, the PCR products underwent gel purification. The original pipeline was this. A total of fewer than 80 TRBV and approximately 13 TRBJ segments were identified across samples and were used for gene usage analysis of CDR3 amino acid clonotypes. Filtered high-quality paired reads were merged into contigs using COPE and FqMerger. BLAST was used to align contigs to IMGT TRBV, TRBD and TRBJ reference genes, with CDR3 defined following IMGT. Highly expanded clones were defined as clonotypes with a frequency above 0.1%. Shannon entropy served as the measure of repertoire diversity, while the Gini coefficient captured V-J evenness. A clonotype was considered public if more than one individual shared it. TCRdb cleaned the public reads at Q25 with fastp, built clones with MiXCR and kept in-frame beta chains. Each entry is one CDR3 protein sequence, shown with its most common DNA and genes. What appears here as the V and J calls and clone size reflects TCRdb's work, not the paper's. The sample records around 330,000 distinct CDR3 sequences, over 15% of which are singletons. Clones ranked in the top ten supply about 38% of the sample.

The CDR3 contains 16 residues, cysteine and phenylalanine counted. Just the 48-base CDR3 DNA is kept, in frame starting at base 1. The V end gives up 6 bases and the J end 4 bases, leaving 12 bases in the junction not matched to a gene. This clonotype was counted many times. Its cognate antigen has yet to be identified. Nothing much larger sits one base from this clone, and base qualities are not available. The receptor's source is a female donor with Graves disease. The material sequenced was peripheral blood mononuclear cells (PBMCs), taken at new diagnosis, from a patient treated with antithyroid drugs. This chain is built from TRBV12-3 or TRBV12-4 and TRBJ1-1, and TRBD1 matches 9 of the central bases. The CDR3 has the sequence CASSAYPGQGLTEAFF. The sequence in DNA is TGTGCCAGCAGCGCCTATCCGGGACAGGGTCTCACTGAAGCTTTCTTT.